This TCR beta chain stems from a study of early T cells in non-severe SARS-CoV-2 infection. Study as a whole: Sequencing was performed on bulk RNA from unsorted whole blood, leaving chains unpaired. Study findings and constraints: Anti-spike CD8 specificities were favored by VDJdb matching, whose results missed private and CD4 specificities.

Unique molecular identifiers tagged individual cDNA molecules. From the 5' RACE reads, TCRdb called clonotypes with MiXCR, one entry per CDR3 protein. The sample contains tens of thousands of distinct CDR3 sequences, 9.9% of which appear only once. The sample holds many counts of this clonotype. Its antigen is undetermined. The CDR3 consists of 14 residues. V gave up 5 bases and J gave up 3 bases; unmatched junction bases: 3. Germline V gene lookup returns CDR1 LGHNT and CDR2 FRNRAP. The chain has TRBV12-5 and TRBJ2-5; 10 bases match TRBD1. The TCR was taken from an adult who was a healthcare worker with PCR-confirmed SARS-CoV-2 infection or an uninfected control (not recorded which). The sequencing input was whole blood. Here the CDR3 reads CASGPGTGEETQYF. Written as DNA, the CDR3 is TGTGCTAGTGGTCCAGGGACAGGGGAAGAGACCCAGTACTTC.